This TCR beta chain was documented in a study of Graves' ophthalmopathy and Graves' hyperthyroidism (dated by TCRdb to 2016 to 2019). General notes on the study: Peripheral blood was collected at initial diagnosis, before any treatment. The study used signatures of the TCR beta repertoire to tell Graves' ophthalmopathy apart from Graves' hyperthyroidism and to predict which patients would progress to ophthalmopathy. In total, some 140 blood samples were TCR-sequenced: approximately 42 ophthalmopathy, 75 hyperthyroidism and some 17 hyperthyroidism-to-ophthalmopathy patients. A discovery set of 95 to 100 patients (43 ophthalmopathy, about 59 stable hyperthyroidism) was enrolled to explore V-J signatures distinguishing ophthalmopathy from hyperthyroidism. An independent validation cohort was composed of around 19 hyperthyroidism patients and 17 patients who later progressed from hyperthyroidism to ophthalmopathy. In more than five hyperthyroidism patients, T-cell repertoires of thyroid tissue and blood were compared. Once sampling was done, hyperthyroidism patients were given methimazole at a starting dose of 30 mg daily, while ophthalmopathy patients were given high-dose intravenous methylprednisolone.

A remark on this clonotype: Its specific antigen is unknown. No base quality information exists; no much larger clone differs at one position.

TCR beta CDR3 regions were amplified from RNA transcripts for repertoire sequencing. HTBI primers and the Qiagen OneStep RT-PCR kit were used in a first-round RT-PCR, which was followed by a second-round multiplex PCR, size selection and purification. The libraries underwent paired-end sequencing with 100 bp reads on an Illumina HiSeq2000. Per the authors' processing: SOAPnuke was used for read processing, and reads with adapters, uncalled bases, a mean Phred below 15, or no exact constant-primer or identifier match were discarded. High-quality paired reads were merged with COPE v1.2.5. Clonotypes were defined as unique nucleotide sequences and were aligned to IMGT TRB V, D and J references using MiTCR v1.1. The analysis was limited to V-J combinations with a frequency above 0.0001, which together covered 99.2% of repertoires. For each V-J combination, a TCR clonal expansion and chaos score was defined as F50 clonal expansion divided by the chaos observed in the TCRdist matrix. Welch's t-statistics and random forest were used to reduce the features to 10 to 15 V-J combinations, which were then used as input to a naive Bayes classifier. The Morisita-Horn index was used to measure how similar the thyroid and blood repertoires were. Through fastp at Q25 and MiXCR, TCRdb rebuilt clones from the public reads, retaining in-frame beta chains. When rows share a CDR3 protein, they turn into one entry using the most common DNA and genes. TCRdb, not the authors, supplied the V and J calls. Counted in this sample were some 350,000 distinct CDR3 sequences; approximately 17% of them appeared once. The ten largest clones take up 2.4% of the sample.

General conclusions and limits of the study: No statistical method was used to predetermine the sample size, and group allocation was not hidden from the investigators. In cross-validation, the 13-signature model distinguished ophthalmopathy from stable hyperthyroidism with around 90% sensitivity and about 81% specificity, while in the test set the corresponding values were roughly 80% and 75%. In validation, the model predicted ophthalmopathy progression with about 71% sensitivity and less than 80% specificity; approximately 12 predicted patients were CT-confirmed with GO in a median of approximately 6.2 months. Most expanded thyroid clonotypes with a frequency above 0.001 also appeared in blood, which suggests that blood repertoires may reflect the immune response in the thyroid.

A patient counted as having stable hyperthyroidism if there was no progression to ophthalmopathy within 18 months of follow-up. The hyperthyroidism patients were 18 to 65 years old and newly diagnosed, with a disease duration of less than 2 months. Anyone with other autoimmune diseases, uncontrolled infections, pregnancy or lactation was excluded from the study. Clinical symptoms, serum thyroxine, TRAb, thyroid ultrasound and orbital computed tomography were used for diagnosis. Using Ficoll-Paque density gradient centrifugation, PBMCs were isolated from less than 11 ml of fresh peripheral blood. Trizol reagent was used to extract the total RNA, and its quality was then checked on an Agilent 2100 Bioanalyzer. Based on the germline V gene, the CDR1 and CDR2 sequences are SGHDT and YYEEEE. The cysteine opens and the phenylalanine closes a CDR3 of 15 amino acids. The CDR3 DNA has 45 bases and is translated from base 1. The V end gives up 5 bases and the J end 6 bases, leaving 14 bases in the junction not matched to a gene.

Sequences were obtained from peripheral blood. The source is an adult woman with stable Graves' hyperthyroidism. This receptor chain uses TRBV5-6 and TRBJ2-7; 7 central bases correspond to TRBD2. At the DNA level, the sequence is TGTGCCAGCAGTTGGGGGGAGGGAACCGGCGGCGAGCAGTACTTC. The translation is CASSWGEGTGGEQYF.